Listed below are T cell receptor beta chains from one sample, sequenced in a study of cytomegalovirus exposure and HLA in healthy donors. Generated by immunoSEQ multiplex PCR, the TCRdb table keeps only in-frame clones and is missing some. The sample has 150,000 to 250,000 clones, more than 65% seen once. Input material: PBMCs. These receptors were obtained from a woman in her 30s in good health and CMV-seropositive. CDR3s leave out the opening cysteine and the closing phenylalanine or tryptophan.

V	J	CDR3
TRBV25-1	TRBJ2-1	ASSGTTSGNEQF
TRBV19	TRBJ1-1	ASSIPRQGENTEAF
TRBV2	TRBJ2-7	ASNLGQGDFDEQY
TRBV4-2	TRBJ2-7	ASSPGLAGESYEQY
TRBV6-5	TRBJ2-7	ASSYGSGRTYEQY
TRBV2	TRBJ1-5	ASRGQGDGNQPQH
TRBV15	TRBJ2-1	ATSRVGEGNEQF
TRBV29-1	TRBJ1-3	SVGLGSGNTIY
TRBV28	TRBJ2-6	ASTRDNSGANVLT
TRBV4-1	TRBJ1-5	ASSQAGSNQPQH
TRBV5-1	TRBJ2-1	ASSLESASSMDEQF
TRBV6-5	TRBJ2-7	ASSYARDSRYEQY
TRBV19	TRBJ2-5	ASSTGLAGVETQY
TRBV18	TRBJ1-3	ASSPLQSGGNTIY
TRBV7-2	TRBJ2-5	ASSAGLVAETQY
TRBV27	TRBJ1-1	ASSLGQPNTEAF
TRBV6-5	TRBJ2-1	ASSFVNEQF
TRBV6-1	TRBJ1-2	ASRRSTGGDLGYT
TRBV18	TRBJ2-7	ASSPLAASGTYEQY
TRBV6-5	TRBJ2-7	ASSYSGLAGAEQY
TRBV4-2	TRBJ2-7	ASSGRGTSASYEQY
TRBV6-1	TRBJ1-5	ASSVEQGNQPQH
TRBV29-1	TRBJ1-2	SAATGDYGYT
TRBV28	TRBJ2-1	ASSLASVLLNEQF
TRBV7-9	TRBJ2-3	ASSPGVAGENTQY
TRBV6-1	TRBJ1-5	ASSSRFEPYQPQH
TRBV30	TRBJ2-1	AWTSSYNEQF
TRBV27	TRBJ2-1	ASSLTGVNEQF
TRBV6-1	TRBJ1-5	ASSEGQSNQPQH
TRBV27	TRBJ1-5	ASSSNRGDDNQPQH
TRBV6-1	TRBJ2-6	ASSAGSGANVLT
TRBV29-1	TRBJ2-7	SVESVAGGPHEQY
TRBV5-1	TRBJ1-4	ASNSGTGNEKLF
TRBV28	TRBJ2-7	ASSLQRENSYEQY
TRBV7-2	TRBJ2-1	ASSLAAPGGYNEQF
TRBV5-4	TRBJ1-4	ASSRETNEKLF
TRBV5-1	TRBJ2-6	ASSRHGDSGANVLT
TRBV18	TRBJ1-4	ASSKNTATNEKLF
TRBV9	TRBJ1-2	ASSVVMTGLYGYT
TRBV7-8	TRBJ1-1	ASSFQGRMNTEAF
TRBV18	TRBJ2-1	ASSPPTGSRNNEQF
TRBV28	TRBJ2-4	ASSPQAGGRNIQY
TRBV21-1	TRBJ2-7	ASSKGKQGPTFYEQY
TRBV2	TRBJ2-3	ASKAGTSGTDTQY
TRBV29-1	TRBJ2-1	SVTPTSGTWNEQF
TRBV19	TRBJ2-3	ASSMSVRYDTQY
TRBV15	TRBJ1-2	ATSRDLEDRVYGYT
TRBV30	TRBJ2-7	AWKRANEQY